Below are 27 T cell receptor beta chains sequenced from a single sample in a study of vaccination and CD4 T cells after COVID-19. These receptors' antigens are unknown. Cultured CD4+ T cell DNA underwent sequencing with the Oncomine TCR Beta short-read assay. Each CDR3 protein is one row after TCRdb ran MiXCR on the PCR reads. The data show around 2,400 distinct CDR3 sequences, approximately 36% seen once. Treatment: roughly ten-day PBMC culture with coronavirus spike peptide pools or control peptides (ViraFEST assay). Material: CD4+ T cells from blood, cultured in vitro. Source of these receptors: a human donor who had recovered from COVID-19.

This clonotype was detected only a few times. V usage is TRBV5-4 and J usage is TRBJ2-5; D is unclear. The CDR3 is made up of 15 amino acids. V shed 5 bases and J shed 4 bases, with 18 bases lying between them. Germline assignment: CDR1 SGHNT and CDR2 YYREEE (reference sequence). The CDR3 loop is CASRIDRSVGETQYF. The CDR3 region has the DNA TGTGCCAGCAGAATAGACCGCTCGGTTGGAGAGACCCAGTACTTC.

This chain connects TRBV5-6 to TRBJ2-6, with TRBD1 as a possible D gene (7 bases). V was cut by 1 base and J by 0 bases, with 17 bases left in between. Germline assignment: CDR1 SGHDT and CDR2 YYEEEE. CDR3 length equals 19 residues. CDR3 sequence reads: CASSLRRDSLVSGANVLTF. CDR3 coding DNA: TGTGCCAGCAGCTTGAGGAGGGACAGTCTTGTCTCTGGGGCCAACGTCCTGACTTTC.

This clonotype was seen only a few times. The V call is TRBV19, the J call TRBJ2-2; TRBD1 is a possible D gene (5 bases). CDR3 length: 16 amino acids. Trimming cost V 10 bases and J 0 bases, with 18 bases left between them. Germline loops: CDR1 LNHDA, CDR2 SQIVND (reference sequence). As DNA, the CDR3 is TGTGCCACCGCCCCCCCGACAGCCGCGAACACCGGGGAGCTGTTTTTT. Encoded protein: CATAPPTAANTGELFF.

This clonotype turned up a few times. The gene calls are TRBV12-3 or TRBV12-4 and TRBJ2-3, with TRBD2 matching 14 bases. The CDR3 has 16 residues. The V segment lost 4 bases and the J segment 6 bases; nucleotides outside the gene matches: 6. The CDR3 bases are TGTGCCAGCAGTTACGGACTAGCGGGGGGAAGGGATACGCAGTATTTT. Amino acid sequence: CASSYGLAGGRDTQYF.

This clonotype was seen a handful of times. The chain uses TRBV20-1 and TRBJ1-1; perhaps TRBD1 as D (6 bases). Germline CDR1 DFQATT, CDR2 SNEGSKA (reference sequence). CDR3 length: 14 amino acids. V lost 3 bases and J 5 bases, leaving 16 bases between the germline ends. The CDR3 DNA reads TGCAGTGCTAGGCCCTCCCAGGGGATGACTGAAGCTTTCTTT. Its protein is CSARPSQGMTEAFF.

By share, this clonotype ranks as medium-sized (0.01 to 0.1%). The chain recombines TRBV27 with TRBJ1-2; D gene unclear. V shed 2 bases and J shed 6 bases, with 19 bases lying between them. The CDR3 runs to 16 residues. Germline values: CDR1 MNHEY, CDR2 SMNVEV (reference sequence). CDR3 protein: CASSLRTPTGSHGYTF. The CDR3 region has the DNA TGTGCCAGCAGTTTACGAACCCCGACCGGGAGTCATGGCTACACCTTC.

This clonotype was seen once. The V gene is TRBV7-6, the J gene TRBJ2-1, with TRBD2 matching over 7 bases. The CDR3 has 16 amino acids. Per germline, CDR1 SGHVS and CDR2 FNYEAQ. V lost 1 base and J lost 7; bases outside the gene matches: 10. The CDR3 reads CASSLEGSGGWNEQFF. CDR3 sequence (DNA): TGTGCCAGCAGCTTAGAGGGATCGGGGGGATGGAATGAGCAGTTCTTC.

This clonotype counts as large. The chain recombines TRBV30 with TRBJ1-2, with TRBD1 matching over 12 bases. The germline V gene encodes CDR1 GTSNPN and CDR2 SVGIG (reference sequence). V dropped 5 bases and J dropped 6; count of bases not matched to a gene: 1. This CDR3 spans 12 amino acids. CDR3 nucleotide sequence: TGTGCCTGGTGGGACAGGGGGCATGGCTACACCTTC. Translated: CAWWDRGHGYTF. The full variable domain, in which reference TRBV30 and TRBJ1-2 provide the parts outside the CDR3, is SQTIHQWPATLVQPVGSPLSLECTVEGTSNPNLYWYRQAAGRGLQLLFYSVGIGQISSEVPQNLSASRPQDRQFILSSKKLLLSDSGFYLCAWWDRGHGYTFGSGTRLTVV.

This clonotype has only a few counts. The chain recombines TRBV20-1 with TRBJ1-6; TRBD1 matches 9 bases. J gave up 6 bases and V 6 bases, and 9 bases lay outside the gene matches. The CDR3 is 15 amino acids. Germline loops: CDR1 DFQATT, CDR2 SNEGSKA (reference sequence). In DNA, the CDR3 is TGCAGTGCCCGACCCGTGGACAGGGGTAATTCACCCCTCCACTTT. Its protein is CSARPVDRGNSPLHF.

This chain links TRBV19 with TRBJ2-5, with 8 bases matching TRBD1. The CDR3 runs 13 residues. With V trimmed by 6 bases and J by 4 bases, 4 bases remained unmatched. The V gene's germline CDR1 is LNHDA and CDR2 SQIVND (reference sequence). Here the CDR3 DNA reads TGTGCCAGTAGCCTCGGACAGGGAGAGACCCAGTACTTC. It encodes CASSLGQGETQYF.

This clonotype has more than one count but fewer than ten. This sequence joins TRBV12-3 or TRBV12-4 and TRBJ1-3, with D unresolved. The CDR3 has 12 amino acids. The V end lost 3 bases, the J end lost 3 bases, and 3 bases lay between the germline ends. CDR3 sequence (DNA): TGTGCCAGCAGTTTGGGTGGAAACACCATATATTTT. Its protein product is CASSLGGNTIYF.

This sequence joins TRBV19 and TRBJ2-1, with TRBD2 identical over 11 bases. V was pared by 3 bases and J by 6 bases, with 4 bases of the junction left unmatched. The CDR3 length is 15 residues. CDR1 LNHDA and CDR2 SQIVND come from the germline V gene (reference sequence). The CDR3 loop is CASSIPSGGSNEQFF. In DNA form, the CDR3 reads TGTGCCAGTAGTATCCCTAGCGGGGGGTCCAATGAGCAGTTCTTC.

The rearrangement uses TRBV19 and TRBJ1-2, with a tentative D call TRBD1 (6 bases). Trimming shortened V by 7 bases and J by 4 bases, and 16 bases separated the two germline ends. CDR1 and CDR2 (germline): LNHDA, SQIVND (reference sequence). The CDR3 contains 14 residues. CDR3 sequence (DNA): TGTGCCAGTACCTCCGCCCAGGGGCCCTATGGCTACACCTTC. Its protein is CASTSAQGPYGYTF.

This chain connects TRBV2 to TRBJ2-3; no definite D call. Trimming stripped 7 bases from V and 1 base from J, with 6 bases between. Germline V lookup: CDR1 SNHLY, CDR2 FYNNEI. This CDR3 is built from 12 residues. The CDR3 DNA reads TGTGCCAGCAATGTGGGCACAGATACGCAGTATTTT. Translating gives CASNVGTDTQYF.

This clonotype occurred once. The V call is TRBV7-3, the J call TRBJ2-1, with TRBD2 identical over 11 bases. The germline CDR1 and CDR2 sequences are SGHTA and FQGTGA. This CDR3 spans 15 amino acids. The ends lost 4 bases at V and 9 bases at J; junction bases unmatched: 8. CDR3 sequence: CASSSGLAVTSEQFF. The CDR3 coding sequence is TGTGCCAGCAGCTCGGGACTAGCGGTAACGTCTGAGCAGTTCTTC.

The chain couples TRBV6-1 to TRBJ1-6, with D possibly being TRBD1 (5 bases). V was shortened by 4 bases and J by 7 bases, with 8 bases between the two germline ends. This CDR3 spans 13 amino acids. Germline loops: CDR1 MNHNS, CDR2 SASEGT. The CDR3 here is CASSGQQNSPLHF. CDR3 nucleotides: TGTGCCAGCAGTGGACAGCAGAATTCACCCCTCCACTTT.

The chain uses TRBV29-1 and TRBJ1-2, with D possibly being TRBD1 (6 bases). The CDR3 has 15 amino acids. The V end was cut by 5 bases, the J end by 2 bases, with 18 bases between. Germline V CDR1 and CDR2: SQVTM, ANQGSEA. CDR3 in DNA: TGCAGCGTTTCACCCGCGCCGACAGGAAACTATGGCTACACCTTC. Amino acid sequence: CSVSPAPTGNYGYTF.

This chain connects TRBV11-2 to TRBJ1-1; D gene unclear. Germline V gene sequence: CDR1 SGHAT, CDR2 FQNNGV. The length of the CDR3 is 15 residues. V shed 5 bases and J shed 4 bases, with 17 bases lying between them. CDR3 residues: CASSPLAGIRTEAFF. In DNA form, the CDR3 reads TGTGCCAGCAGCCCTCTTGCAGGTATTCGCACTGAAGCTTTCTTT. The variable domain in full, with the rest retrieved from reference TRBV11-2 and TRBJ1-1, is EAGVAQSPRYKIIEKRQSVAFWCNPISGHATLYWYQQILGQGPKLLIQFQNNGVVDDSQLPKDRFSAERLKGVDSTLKIQPAKLEDSAVYLCASSPLAGIRTEAFFGQGTRLTVV.

The chain joins TRBV11-3 to TRBJ2-1, with TRBD2 identical over 7 bases. Germline V gene data show CDR1 as SGHNT and CDR2 as YENEEA. CDR3 length: 15 residues. Trimming removed 0 bases from V and 9 bases from J; junction bases left unmatched: 8. CDR3 residues: CASSLEAGRVSEQFF. The CDR3 DNA reads TGTGCCAGCAGCTTAGAGGCAGGGAGGGTCAGTGAGCAGTTCTTC.

The chain recombines TRBV7-9 with TRBJ1-5, with no clear D. This CDR3 comprises 12 residues. Germline V CDR1 and CDR2: SEHNR, FQNEAQ (reference sequence). V was pared by 1 base and J by 12 bases, with 10 bases between. The CDR3 region has the DNA TGTGCCAGCAGCTTAGACCAGGCGGTCCAGCATTTT. Its protein is CASSLDQAVQHF.

The sample holds a few counts of this clonotype. The J gene is TRBJ1-4, the V gene TRBV7-9; 9 bases line up with TRBD1. This CDR3 is built from 14 residues. Trimming took 3 bases from V and 6 from J; bases not matched to a gene: 2. Germline lookup yields CDR1 SEHNR and CDR2 FQNEAQ (reference sequence). In DNA form, the CDR3 reads TGTGCCAGCAGCTTGGGACAGGGAGATGAAAAACTGTTTTTT. Its protein is CASSLGQGDEKLFF.

This clonotype is deemed medium-sized. This sequence joins TRBV20-1 and TRBJ1-5; the D is unclear. This CDR3 has 15 residues. Germline assignment: CDR1 DFQATT and CDR2 SNEGSKA (reference sequence). V shed 5 bases and J shed 3 bases, with 17 bases lying between them. The CDR3 DNA reads TGCAGTGCTGGCCCGCGGGCCGGTTTCAATCAGCCCCAGCATTTT. Its translation is CSAGPRAGFNQPQHF.

The V and J genes are TRBV30 and TRBJ2-3; unclear D gene. Germline CDR1 and CDR2: GTSNPN and SVGIG (reference sequence). The CDR3 is made up of 12 amino acids. V lost 1 base and J 4 bases, leaving 6 bases between the germline ends. The CDR3 coding sequence is TGTGCCTGGAGTGCCTCCCCAGATACGCAGTATTTT. Amino acid sequence: CAWSASPDTQYF.

By its share, this clonotype is medium-sized. The chain carries TRBV12-3 or TRBV12-4 and TRBJ2-5, with 7 bases matching TRBD2. The CDR3 covers 14 residues. V trimming: 5 bases; J trimming: 5 bases; junction bases outside the gene matches: 8. The CDR3 protein is CASSAGTTSETQYF. As DNA, the CDR3 is TGTGCCAGCAGTGCCGGGACTACCTCGGAGACCCAGTACTTC.

V usage is TRBV29-1 and J usage is TRBJ2-3; D is perhaps TRBD2 (6 bases). The germline CDR1 and CDR2 sequences are SQVTM and ANQGSEA. This CDR3 has 13 amino acids. V lost 5 bases, J lost 5 bases, and 14 bases lay in between. The CDR3 region has the DNA TGCAGCGTTCAGCTGGGGGGTGGAGATACGCAGTATTTT. Translated: CSVQLGGGDTQYF.

V and J are TRBV12-2 and TRBJ1-6. TRBV12-2 corresponds to a pseudogene. The CDR3 is 12 residues long. The CDR3 coding sequence is TGTGCAAGTCGCTTTACCAGTGGACCCCTCCACTTT. This encodes CASRFTSGPLHF.

This clonotype was recorded a few times. V and J are TRBV7-6 and TRBJ1-5; 12 nucleotides line up with TRBD1. CDR3 length: 15 residues. Trimming at V came to 4 bases and at J to 4 bases, leaving 2 bases not matched to a gene. Germline loops: CDR1 SGHVS, CDR2 FNYEAQ. CDR3 amino acids: CASSSGQGANQPQHF. CDR3 DNA: TGTGCCAGCAGCTCGGGACAGGGGGCGAATCAGCCCCAGCATTTT.